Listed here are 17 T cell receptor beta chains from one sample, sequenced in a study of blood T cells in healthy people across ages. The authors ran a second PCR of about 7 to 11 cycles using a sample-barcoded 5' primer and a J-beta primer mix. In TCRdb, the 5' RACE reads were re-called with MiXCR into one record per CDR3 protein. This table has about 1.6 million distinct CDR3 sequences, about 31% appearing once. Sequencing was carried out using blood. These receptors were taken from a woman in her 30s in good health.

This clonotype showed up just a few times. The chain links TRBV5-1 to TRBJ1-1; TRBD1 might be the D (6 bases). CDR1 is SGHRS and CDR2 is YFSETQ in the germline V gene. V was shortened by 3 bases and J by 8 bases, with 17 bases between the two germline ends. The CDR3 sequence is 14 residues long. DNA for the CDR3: TGCGCCAGCAGCTCCGATCCCAGACAGGCAGAAGCTTTCTTT. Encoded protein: CASSSDPRQAEAFF. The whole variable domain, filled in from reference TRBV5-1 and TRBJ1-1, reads KAGVTQTPRYLIKTRGQQVTLSCSPISGHRSVSWYQQTPGQGLQFLFEYFSETQRNKGNFPGRFSGRQFSNSRSEMNVSTLELGDSALYLCASSSDPRQAEAFFGQGTRLTVV.

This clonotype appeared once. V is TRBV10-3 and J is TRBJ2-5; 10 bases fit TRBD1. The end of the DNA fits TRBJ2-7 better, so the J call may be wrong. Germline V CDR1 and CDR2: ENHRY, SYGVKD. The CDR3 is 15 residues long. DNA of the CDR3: TGTGCCACAACCGTCGGGGGACAGGGGAATTACGAGCAGTACTTC. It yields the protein CATTVGGQGNYEQYF.

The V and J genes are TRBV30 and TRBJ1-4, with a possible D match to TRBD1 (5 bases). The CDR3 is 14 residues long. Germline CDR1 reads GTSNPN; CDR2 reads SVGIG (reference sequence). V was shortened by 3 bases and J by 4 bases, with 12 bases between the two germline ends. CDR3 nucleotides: TGTGCCTGGAGCGCAGGGATTCATAATGAAAAACTGTTTTTT. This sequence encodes CAWSAGIHNEKLFF. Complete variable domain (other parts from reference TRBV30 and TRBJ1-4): SQTIHQWPATLVQPVGSPLSLECTVEGTSNPNLYWYRQAAGRGLQLLFYSVGIGQISSEVPQNLSASRPQDRQFILSSKKLLLSDSGFYLCAWSAGIHNEKLFFGSGTQLSVL.

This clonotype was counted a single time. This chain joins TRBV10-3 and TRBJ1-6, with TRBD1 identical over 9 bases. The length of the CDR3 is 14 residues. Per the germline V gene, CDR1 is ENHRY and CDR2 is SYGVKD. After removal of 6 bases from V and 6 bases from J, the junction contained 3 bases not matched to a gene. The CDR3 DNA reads TGTGCCATCAGGGTGGGACAGGGTAATTCACCCCTCCACTTT. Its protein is CAIRVGQGNSPLHF.

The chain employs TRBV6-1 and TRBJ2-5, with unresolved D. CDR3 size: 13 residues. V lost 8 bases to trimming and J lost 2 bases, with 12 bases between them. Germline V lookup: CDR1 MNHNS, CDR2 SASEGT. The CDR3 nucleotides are TGTGCCAGCGCGGCGCAGGTTCAAGAGACCCAGTACTTC. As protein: CASAAQVQETQYF.

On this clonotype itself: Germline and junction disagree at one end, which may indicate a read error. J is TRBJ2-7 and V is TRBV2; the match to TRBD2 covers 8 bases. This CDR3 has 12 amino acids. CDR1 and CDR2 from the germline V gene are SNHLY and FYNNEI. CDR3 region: CAQRGSSYAQYF. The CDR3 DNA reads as TGTGCCCAGCGGGGGAGCTCCTACGCGCAGTACTTC.

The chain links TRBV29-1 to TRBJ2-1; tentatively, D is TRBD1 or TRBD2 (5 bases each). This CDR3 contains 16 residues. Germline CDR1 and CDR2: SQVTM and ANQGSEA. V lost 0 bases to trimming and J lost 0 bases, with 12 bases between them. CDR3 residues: CSVEDPGTFSYNEQFF. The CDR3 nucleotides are TGCAGCGTTGAAGACCCAGGGACCTTCTCCTACAATGAGCAGTTCTTC.

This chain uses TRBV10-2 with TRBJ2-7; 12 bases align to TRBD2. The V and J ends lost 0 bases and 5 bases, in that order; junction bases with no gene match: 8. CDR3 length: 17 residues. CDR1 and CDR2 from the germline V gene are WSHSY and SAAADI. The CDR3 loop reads CASSESSASGRADEQYF. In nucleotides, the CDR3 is TGCGCCAGCAGTGAGTCGTCGGCTAGCGGGAGGGCCGACGAGCAGTACTTC.

For the CDR3, the DNA is TGTGCCAGCAGCCCCCTGCCGGGGATTTACGAGCAGTACTTC. Protein sequence: CASSPLPGIYEQYF. The chain has TRBV7-9 and TRBJ2-7; possibly TRBD2 for D (5 bases). Germline assignment: CDR1 SEHNR and CDR2 FQNEAQ (reference sequence). V was shortened by 5 bases and J by 4 bases, with 15 bases between the two germline ends. The CDR3 is made up of 14 amino acids.

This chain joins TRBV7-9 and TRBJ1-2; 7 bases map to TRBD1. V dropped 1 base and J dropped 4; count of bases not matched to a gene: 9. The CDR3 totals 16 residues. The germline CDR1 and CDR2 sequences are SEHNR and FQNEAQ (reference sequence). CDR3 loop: CASSLVLGGLGYGYTF. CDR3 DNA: TGTGCCAGCAGCTTAGTATTAGGGGGCCTCGGCTATGGCTACACCTTC.

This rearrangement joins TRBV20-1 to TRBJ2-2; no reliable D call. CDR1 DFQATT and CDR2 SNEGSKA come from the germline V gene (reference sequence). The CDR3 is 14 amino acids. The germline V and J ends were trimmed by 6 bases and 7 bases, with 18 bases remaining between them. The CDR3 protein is CSAPLESVGGELFF. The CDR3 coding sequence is TGCAGTGCCCCCCTGGAAAGTGTGGGCGGGGAGCTGTTTTTT.

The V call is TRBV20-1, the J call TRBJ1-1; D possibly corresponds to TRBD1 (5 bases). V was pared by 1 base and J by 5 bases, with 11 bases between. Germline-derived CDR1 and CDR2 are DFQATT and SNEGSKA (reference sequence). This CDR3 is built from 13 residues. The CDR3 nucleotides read TGCAGTGCTAGAGCTTTGGGGGGGACTGAAGCTTTCTTT. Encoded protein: CSARALGGTEAFF.

CDR3 DNA sequence: TGTGCCAGCAGCTTTATGCAAGAGACCCAGTACTTC. Encoded protein: CASSFMQETQYF. The chain recombines TRBV5-4 with TRBJ2-5; D is unclear. Germline values: CDR1 SGHNT, CDR2 YYREEE (reference sequence). Trimming cost V 2 bases and J 2 bases, with 4 bases left between them. The CDR3 has 12 amino acids.

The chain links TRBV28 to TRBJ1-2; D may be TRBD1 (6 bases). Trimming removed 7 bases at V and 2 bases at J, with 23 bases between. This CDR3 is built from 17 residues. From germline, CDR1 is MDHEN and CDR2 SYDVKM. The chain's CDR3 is CASISPSEGGANYGYTF. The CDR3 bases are TGTGCCAGCATCAGCCCGTCCGAGGGGGGAGCGAACTATGGCTACACCTTC.

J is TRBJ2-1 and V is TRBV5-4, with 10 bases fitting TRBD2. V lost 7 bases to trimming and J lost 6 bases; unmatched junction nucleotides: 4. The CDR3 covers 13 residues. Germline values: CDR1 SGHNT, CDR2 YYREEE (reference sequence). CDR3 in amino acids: CASGSGGVNEQFF. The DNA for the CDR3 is TGTGCCAGCGGAAGCGGGGGGGTCAATGAGCAGTTCTTC. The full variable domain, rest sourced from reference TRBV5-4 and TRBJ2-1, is ETGVTQSPTHLIKTRGQQVTLRCSSQSGHNTVSWYQQALGQGPQFIFQYYREEENGRGNFPPRFSGLQFPNYSSELNVNALELDDSALYLCASGSGGVNEQFFGPGTRLTVL.

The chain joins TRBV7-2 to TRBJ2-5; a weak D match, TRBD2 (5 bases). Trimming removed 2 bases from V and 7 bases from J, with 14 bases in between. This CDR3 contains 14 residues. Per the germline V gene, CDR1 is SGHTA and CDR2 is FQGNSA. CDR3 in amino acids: CASSLSLTEGTQYF. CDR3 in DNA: TGTGCCAGCAGCTTATCCCTTACCGAGGGGACCCAGTACTTC.

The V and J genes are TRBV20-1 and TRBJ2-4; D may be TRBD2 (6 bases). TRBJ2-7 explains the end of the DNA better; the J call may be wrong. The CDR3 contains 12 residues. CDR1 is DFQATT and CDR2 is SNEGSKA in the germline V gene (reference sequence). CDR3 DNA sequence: TGCAGTGCTAGTCAATGGGAGGACGAGCAGTACTTC. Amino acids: CSASQWEDEQYF.